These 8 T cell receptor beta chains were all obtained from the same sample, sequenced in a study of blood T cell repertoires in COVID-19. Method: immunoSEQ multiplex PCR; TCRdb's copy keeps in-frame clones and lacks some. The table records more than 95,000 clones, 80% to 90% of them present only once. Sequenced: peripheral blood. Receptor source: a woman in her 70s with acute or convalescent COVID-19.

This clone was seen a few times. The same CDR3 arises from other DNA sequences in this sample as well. CDR3 sequence (DNA): TGTGCCAGCAGCCCGGGGGGGGGAGCCGAGCAGTACTTC. Translating gives CASSPGGGAEQYF. V is TRBV3-1 (or the pseudogene TRBV3-2) and J is TRBJ2-7, with 8 bases fitting TRBD2. The CDR3 is 13 residues long. The germline CDR1 and CDR2 sequences are LGHDT and YNNKEL (reference sequence). The V segment lost 4 bases and the J segment 6 bases; nucleotides outside the gene matches: 5.

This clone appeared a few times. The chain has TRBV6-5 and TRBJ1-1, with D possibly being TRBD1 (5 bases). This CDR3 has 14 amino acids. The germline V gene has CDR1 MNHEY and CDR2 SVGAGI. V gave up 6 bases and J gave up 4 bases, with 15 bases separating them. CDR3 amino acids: CASRGAGRSTEAFF. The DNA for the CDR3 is TGTGCCAGCAGAGGGGCAGGGCGGTCCACTGAAGCTTTCTTT.

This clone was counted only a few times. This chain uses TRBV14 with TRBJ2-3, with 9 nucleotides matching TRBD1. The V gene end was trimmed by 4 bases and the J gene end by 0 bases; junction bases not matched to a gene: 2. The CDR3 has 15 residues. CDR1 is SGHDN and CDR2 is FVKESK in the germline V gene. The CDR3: CASSPGQGSTDTQYF. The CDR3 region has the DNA TGTGCCAGCAGCCCCGGACAGGGGAGCACAGATACGCAGTATTTT. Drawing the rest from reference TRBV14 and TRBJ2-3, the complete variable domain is EAGVTQFPSHSVIEKGQTVTLRCDPISGHDNLYWYRRVMGKEIKFLLHFVKESKQDESGMPNNRFLAERTGGTYSTLKVQPAELEDSGVYFCASSPGQGSTDTQYFGPGTRLTVL.

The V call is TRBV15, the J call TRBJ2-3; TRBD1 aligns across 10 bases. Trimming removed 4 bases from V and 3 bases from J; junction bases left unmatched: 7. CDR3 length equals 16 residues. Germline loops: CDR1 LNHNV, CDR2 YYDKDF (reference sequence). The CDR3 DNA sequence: TGTGCCACCAGCACGGGTCCGGGACAGGGGACAGATACGCAGTATTTT. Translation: CATSTGPGQGTDTQYF.

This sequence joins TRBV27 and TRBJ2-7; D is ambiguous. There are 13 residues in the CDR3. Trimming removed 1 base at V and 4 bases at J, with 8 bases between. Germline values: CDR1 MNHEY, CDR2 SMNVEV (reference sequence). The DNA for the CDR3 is TGTGCCAGCAGTTTATATGCAGGATACGAGCAGTACTTC. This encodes CASSLYAGYEQYF.

CDR3 amino acids: CASSLGLAGGQETQYF. CDR3 DNA: TGTGCCAGCAGTTTAGGACTAGCGGGGGGACAAGAGACCCAGTACTTC. The chain links TRBV28 to TRBJ2-5, with 14 bases matching TRBD2. With V trimmed by 2 bases and J by 2 bases, 1 base remained unmatched. The V gene's germline CDR1 is MDHEN and CDR2 SYDVKM. This CDR3 has 16 residues.

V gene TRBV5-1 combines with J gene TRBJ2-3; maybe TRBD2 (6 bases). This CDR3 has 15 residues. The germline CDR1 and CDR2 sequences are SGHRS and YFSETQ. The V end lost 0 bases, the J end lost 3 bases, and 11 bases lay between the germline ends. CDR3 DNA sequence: TGCGCCAGCAGCTTGGTGGGAGGAGAGACAGATACGCAGTATTTT. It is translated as CASSLVGGETDTQYF.

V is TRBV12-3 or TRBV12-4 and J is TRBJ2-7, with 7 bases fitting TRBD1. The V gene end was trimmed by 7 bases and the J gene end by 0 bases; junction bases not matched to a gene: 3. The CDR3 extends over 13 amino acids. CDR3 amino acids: CASTGTASYEQYF. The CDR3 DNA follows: TGTGCCAGCACCGGGACAGCCTCCTACGAGCAGTACTTC.